The present T cell receptor beta chain was sequenced within a study of blood T cell repertoires in COVID-19. Sequencing used immunoSEQ multiplex PCR; TCRdb keeps in-frame clones, though not all of them. The data contain 250,000 to 300,000 clones, roughly 80% of them singletons. Trimming cost V 7 bases and J 7 bases; bases outside gene matches: 9. Germline-derived CDR1 and CDR2 are LNHDA and SQIVND (reference sequence). The CDR3 sequence is 15 residues long. The gene calls are TRBV19 and TRBJ2-1; 11 bases align to TRBD2. The source is a man between 60 and 70 years old with acute or convalescent COVID-19. The sample taken for sequencing was peripheral blood. The CDR3 sequence is CASKGLAASRNEQFF. In nucleotides, the CDR3 is TGTGCCAGTAAGGGACTAGCGGCTTCGAGGAATGAGCAGTTCTTC. Full variable domain (missing parts from reference TRBV19 and TRBJ2-1): DGGITQSPKYLFRKEGQNVTLSCEQNLNHDAMYWYRQDPGQGLRLIYYSQIVNDFQKGDIAEGYSVSREKKESFPLTVTSAQKNPTAFYLCASKGLAASRNEQFFGPGTRLTVL.